This TCR beta chain appears in the sequencing data of a study of PD-L1 blockade in urothelial cancer. On the study more broadly: Each patient had 0 to 3 earlier chemotherapy regimens. Counts from blood samples showed a median of 141,255 T cells.

Each PCR received spiked synthetic TCR analog templates. Sequencing was performed with immunoSEQ multiplex PCR; in TCRdb, only in-frame clones are kept and a portion is missing. Seen here are under 150,000 clones, around 88% observed once, and the top ten hold over 1.5%. Time point denoted: peripheral blood 6 weeks after treatment start. Sequencing used PBMCs, obtained around atezolizumab (anti-PD-L1) treatment. This clonotype was obtained from a man aged 55 to 70 with urothelial cancer.

CDR3 bases: TGTGCCAGCAGTTCGGACAGGGGGCTTCGAAACTCCCAATTCTTC. This encodes CASSSDRGLRNSQFF. The chain combines TRBV6-7 with TRBJ2-1, with TRBD1 matching over 11 bases. TRBV6-7 is identified as an open reading frame with a role that is uncertain. The CDR3 extends over 15 amino acids. V lost 4 bases, J lost 16 bases, and 15 bases stayed unmatched.